The 28 T cell receptor beta chains in this list originate from one sample, sequenced in a study of blood T cell repertoires in COVID-19 (TCRdb year 2020). Receptor amplification or capture employed the immunoSEQ multiplex PCR assay. TCRdb mirrors the immuneACCESS table, restricted to in-frame sequences. Some clones are absent from its copies; in checked studies, under half trace to an unresolved V gene, and the reason for the others is unknown. The sample table records around 200,000 clones; under 90% of these occur just once. About an eighth of the sample goes to the ten largest clones. Sequencing was carried out using peripheral blood. These receptors came from a man under 40 with active or convalescent COVID-19.

The chain joins TRBV30 to TRBJ2-1; unclear D gene. This CDR3 has 9 residues. Germline lookup yields CDR1 GTSNPN and CDR2 SVGIG (reference sequence). The V end lost 5 bases, the J end lost 12 bases, and 8 bases lay between the germline ends. The CDR3 DNA sequence: TGTGCCTGGTCCACGGGGCAGTTCTTC. It specifies CAWSTGQFF.

The chain is built from TRBV7-8 and TRBJ1-5; D may be TRBD1 (5 bases). The ends were cut back, 0 bases at V and 0 bases at J, with 21 bases in the middle. Germline CDR1 is SGHVS and CDR2 is FQNEAQ. The CDR3 is 20 residues long. The CDR3 region is CASSLALQGHYADSNQPQHF. The CDR3 DNA reads TGTGCCAGCAGCTTAGCGCTTCAGGGCCACTACGCCGATAGCAATCAGCCCCAGCATTTT.

This chain uses TRBV7-9 with TRBJ2-7, with TRBD2 matching 13 bases. Trimming took 5 bases from V and 5 from J; bases not matched to a gene: 12. Germline-derived CDR1 and CDR2 are SEHNR and FQNEAQ (reference sequence). CDR3 length: 17 amino acids. The CDR3 sequence is CASSPVGSGTSGDEQYF. CDR3 nucleotide sequence: TGTGCCAGCAGCCCCGTGGGATCCGGGACTAGCGGGGACGAGCAGTACTTC.

The rearrangement uses TRBV9 and TRBJ1-1; 7 bases are shared with TRBD1. The J segment lost 5 bases and the V segment lost 5 bases, leaving 9 bases of the junction unmatched. The germline CDR1 and CDR2 sequences are SGDLS and YYNGEE. The CDR3 has 14 amino acids. CDR3 nucleotides: TGTGCCAGCAGAAATCCGGGACAGAAAACTGAAGCTTTCTTT. Translated, it gives CASRNPGQKTEAFF.

The chain carries TRBV25-1 and TRBJ1-4; 9 bases align to TRBD1. CDR1 MGHDK and CDR2 SYGVNS come from the germline V gene. CDR3 length: 16 amino acids. The ends lost 6 bases at V and 8 bases at J; junction bases unmatched: 13. CDR3 sequence (DNA): TGTGCCAGCAGCTCCTTGGGTGGGACAGGGAACGAAAAACTGTTTTTT. It translates to CASSSLGGTGNEKLFF.

CDR3 in DNA: TGTGCCAGCAGCCCTGGTGGGCCCTACAATGAGCAGTTCTTC. Translated, it gives CASSPGGPYNEQFF. The chain uses TRBV9 and TRBJ2-1; no clear D. Germline loops: CDR1 SGDLS, CDR2 YYNGEE. CDR3 length: 14 residues. V was pared by 4 bases and J by 2 bases, with 10 bases between.

V is TRBV6-5 and J is TRBJ2-1; D possibly corresponds to TRBD1 (5 bases). The germline CDR1 and CDR2 sequences are MNHEY and SVGAGI. This CDR3 is 13 amino acids long. Trimming removed 0 bases at V and 5 bases at J, with 5 bases between. The CDR3 is CASSYSTDNEQFF. The DNA of the CDR3 is TGTGCCAGCAGTTACTCGACAGACAATGAGCAGTTCTTC.

The chain recombines TRBV5-1 with TRBJ1-4; no clear D. The length of the CDR3 is 15 residues. Deletions cut 5 bases from V and 4 bases from J, with 15 bases between. Per germline, CDR1 SGHRS and CDR2 YFSETQ. The CDR3 DNA is TGCGCCAGCAGTTGGCGGGAGGGCCGTAATGAAAAACTGTTTTTT. It specifies CASSWREGRNEKLFF. Together with reference TRBV5-1 and TRBJ1-4, the CDR3 gives the full variable domain: KAGVTQTPRYLIKTRGQQVTLSCSPISGHRSVSWYQQTPGQGLQFLFEYFSETQRNKGNFPGRFSGRQFSNSRSEMNVSTLELGDSALYLCASSWREGRNEKLFFGSGTQLSVL.

The CDR3 region is CASLQGVGEKLFF. CDR3 bases: TGTGCCAGCTTGCAGGGGGTGGGTGAAAAACTGTTTTTT. This chain uses TRBV28 with TRBJ1-4, with 7 bases aligning to TRBD1. Germline V gene lookup returns CDR1 MDHEN and CDR2 SYDVKM. V was pared by 8 bases and J by 7 bases, with 7 bases of the junction left unmatched. The CDR3 contains 13 residues. Together with reference TRBV28 and TRBJ1-4, the CDR3 gives the full variable domain: DVKVTQSSRYLVKRTGEKVFLECVQDMDHENMFWYRQDPGLGLRLIYFSYDVKMKEKGDIPEGYSVSREKKERFSLILESASTNQTSMYLCASLQGVGEKLFFGSGTQLSVL.

The chain uses TRBV3-1 (or the pseudogene TRBV3-2) and TRBJ2-5; a weak D match, TRBD1 (6 bases). Germline V gene sequence: CDR1 LGHDT, CDR2 YNNKEL (reference sequence). The CDR3 totals 15 residues. The V gene lost 7 bases and the J gene lost 4 bases, with 19 bases spanning the gap. CDR3 protein: CASTDPGTPPETQYF. The DNA for the CDR3 is TGTGCCAGCACCGACCCCGGGACACCTCCAGAGACCCAGTACTTC.

The chain has TRBV7-2 and TRBJ2-3, with D uncertain. Between the trimmed V and J ends, which lost 0 bases and 0 bases, there was a span of 10 bases. The CDR3 runs to 16 residues. In germline, CDR1 is SGHTA, CDR2 FQGNSA. Here the CDR3 DNA reads TGTGCCAGCAGCTTAGCCCGCGTCCCCAGCACAGATACGCAGTATTTT. Translating gives CASSLARVPSTDTQYF.

The chain uses TRBV2 and TRBJ1-6; 8 positions match TRBD1. Germline values: CDR1 SNHLY, CDR2 FYNNEI. The CDR3 is made up of 16 amino acids. J was trimmed by 7 bases and V by 5 bases; bases with no gene match: 10. CDR3 in amino acids: CASSWARGLRNSPLHF. CDR3 sequence (DNA): TGTGCCAGCAGTTGGGCCAGGGGGCTTCGAAATTCACCCCTCCACTTT.

The gene calls are TRBV11-3 and TRBJ2-2, with TRBD2 as a possible D gene (5 bases). V dropped 5 bases and J dropped 7 bases, with 11 bases sitting between them. This CDR3 comprises 13 residues. Germline loops: CDR1 SGHNT, CDR2 YENEEA. CDR3 amino acids: CASSPGIHGELFF. The CDR3 DNA is TGTGCCAGCAGCCCCGGGATACACGGGGAGCTGTTTTTT.

The CDR3, as DNA: TGTGCCAGCAGCCAGGCGACCTGGACTAGCGGGTTTTGGGAGACCCAGTACTTC. Protein: CASSQATWTSGFWETQYF. V and J are TRBV7-9 and TRBJ2-5, with 11 nucleotides matching TRBD2. V gave up 5 bases and J gave up 5 bases; unmatched junction bases: 16. The length of the CDR3 is 18 residues. CDR1 and CDR2 (germline): SEHNR, FQNEAQ (reference sequence).

The genes are TRBV3-1 (or the pseudogene TRBV3-2) and TRBJ1-6; D gene uncertain. This CDR3 is 17 amino acids long. Trimming left V 0 bases short and J 0 bases short, with 9 bases between. Germline V gene data show CDR1 as LGHDT and CDR2 as YNNKEL (reference sequence). CDR3 residues: CASSQDRSGSYNSPLHF. CDR3 in DNA: TGTGCCAGCAGCCAAGATAGGAGCGGCTCCTATAATTCACCCCTCCACTTT.

About this clone itself: One junction end does not reproduce the germline sequence, and a read error may be involved. The chain joins TRBV7-7 to TRBJ1-3; D gene uncertain. The CDR3 contains 15 residues. Germline lookup yields CDR1 SSHAT and CDR2 FNYEAQ (reference sequence). The CDR3 coding sequence is TGTGCTAGCAGCTTAGCGGGAGGCTCTGGAAACACCATATATTTT. Residues: CASSLAGGSGNTIYF. The whole variable domain, filled in from reference TRBV7-7 and TRBJ1-3, reads GAGVSQSPRYKVTKRGQDVTLRCDPISSHATLYWYQQALGQGPEFLTYFNYEAQPDKSGLPSDRFSAERPEGSISTLTIQRTEQRDSAMYRCASSLAGGSGNTIYFGEGSWLTVV.

This chain joins TRBV4-1 and TRBJ1-5; D is unresolved. Looked up from germline, CDR1 is MGHRA and CDR2 is YSYEKL. CDR3 size: 15 residues. Trimming shortened V by 3 bases and J by 7 bases, and 16 bases separated the two germline ends. In DNA, the CDR3 is TGCGCCAGCAGCCAGGCTGAATTTGGCAGGCAGCCCCAGCATTTT. This sequence encodes CASSQAEFGRQPQHF.

The chain recombines TRBV3-1 (or the pseudogene TRBV3-2) with TRBJ1-1; D may be TRBD1 (6 bases). Trimming stripped 6 bases from V and 4 bases from J, with 15 bases between. Germline-derived CDR1 and CDR2 are LGHDT and YNNKEL (reference sequence). The CDR3 totals 14 residues. The CDR3 nucleotides read TGTGCCAGCAGTAGGGGGGGGTCCTTCACTGAAGCTTTCTTT. Its protein product is CASSRGGSFTEAFF.

The chain uses TRBV11-2 and TRBJ1-3, with TRBD1 as a possible D gene (5 bases). From germline, CDR1 is SGHAT and CDR2 FQNNGV. CDR3 length equals 15 residues. V gave up 1 base and J gave up 0 bases, with 7 bases separating them. CDR3 residues: CASSLGGSSGNTIYF. The CDR3 nucleotides read TGTGCCAGCAGCTTAGGGGGCAGCTCTGGAAACACCATATATTTT. The whole variable domain, filled in from reference TRBV11-2 and TRBJ1-3, reads EAGVAQSPRYKIIEKRQSVAFWCNPISGHATLYWYQQILGQGPKLLIQFQNNGVVDDSQLPKDRFSAERLKGVDSTLKIQPAKLEDSAVYLCASSLGGSSGNTIYFGEGSWLTVV.

The V and J genes are TRBV28 and TRBJ1-2; 7 nucleotides align to TRBD1. Germline assignment: CDR1 MDHEN and CDR2 SYDVKM. This CDR3 contains 17 residues. Trimming took 5 bases from V and 2 from J; bases not matched to a gene: 14. CDR3 DNA: TGTGCCAGCAGTCCACAGGGGCCCTACTCGGCCAACTATGGCTACACCTTC. It specifies CASSPQGPYSANYGYTF.

CDR3 amino acids: CASSPHGQGEGSPLHF. The CDR3 region has the DNA TGTGCCAGCAGCCCGCATGGACAGGGAGAAGGGTCACCCCTCCACTTT. The chain employs TRBV7-9 and TRBJ1-6, with 8 bases fitting TRBD1. With 5 bases clipped from V and 10 bases from J, the junction kept 13 bases outside the gene matches. Germline V lookup: CDR1 SEHNR, CDR2 FQNEAQ (reference sequence). This CDR3 comprises 16 residues.

V gene TRBV6-5 combines with J gene TRBJ2-2; D possibly corresponds to TRBD1 (6 bases). This CDR3 comprises 14 residues. V lost 5 bases and J 7 bases, leaving 14 bases between the germline ends. Germline loops: CDR1 MNHEY, CDR2 SVGAGI. The CDR3 is CASSQSGTFGELFF. CDR3 nucleotide sequence: TGTGCCAGCAGTCAGTCCGGGACATTCGGGGAGCTGTTTTTT.

V gene TRBV3-1 (or the pseudogene TRBV3-2) combines with J gene TRBJ2-5; D unclear. This CDR3 spans 13 amino acids. The germline V gene encodes CDR1 LGHDT and CDR2 YNNKEL (reference sequence). V was pared by 3 bases and J by 0 bases, with 5 bases between. The DNA of the CDR3 is TGTGCCAGCAGCCAGAGTTACCAAGAGACCCAGTACTTC. This encodes CASSQSYQETQYF.

As concerns this clone: Other DNA sequences within the sample encode an identical CDR3. The chain couples TRBV28 to TRBJ1-2; tentative D call: TRBD1 (5 bases). The germline gives CDR1 MDHEN, CDR2 SYDVKM. V lost 5 bases and J 2 bases, leaving 12 bases between the germline ends. The CDR3 consists of 14 residues. The CDR3 coding sequence is TGTGCCAGCAGTCCGGGGGGGAGCAACTATGGCTACACCTTC. Its protein product is CASSPGGSNYGYTF.

CDR3 sequence reads: CASSQDLGTSGRTGYEQYF. The CDR3 DNA reads TGTGCCAGCAGCCAAGATCTTGGGACTAGCGGGAGAACGGGATACGAGCAGTACTTC. This chain uses TRBV14 with TRBJ2-7; TRBD2 matches 14 bases. With V trimmed by 0 bases and J by 4 bases, 11 bases remained unmatched. CDR1 is SGHDN and CDR2 is FVKESK in the germline V gene. The CDR3 sequence is 19 residues long.

J is TRBJ1-2 and V is TRBV9; D unclear. CDR1 and CDR2 from the germline V gene are SGDLS and YYNGEE. Trimming left V 0 bases short and J 11 bases short, with 8 bases between. The CDR3 is made up of 11 amino acids. For the CDR3, the DNA is TGTGCCAGCAGCGTAGGCCCCCGGTACACCTTC. Encoded protein: CASSVGPRYTF.

This chain connects TRBV30 to TRBJ2-7; TRBD1 is a possible D gene (6 bases). V was shortened by 8 bases and J by 4 bases, with 12 bases between the two germline ends. The CDR3 consists of 11 residues. From germline, CDR1 is GTSNPN and CDR2 SVGIG (reference sequence). The CDR3 sequence is CAEGRGYEQYF. The CDR3 DNA sequence: TGTGCCGAGGGAAGGGGGTACGAGCAGTACTTC.

This sequence joins TRBV11-2 and TRBJ2-3; D perhaps matches TRBD2 (7 bases). This CDR3 is built from 14 residues. Germline V CDR1 and CDR2: SGHAT, FQNNGV. The germline V and J ends were trimmed by 3 bases and 4 bases, with 11 bases remaining between them. This CDR3 reads CASSLGGAPDTQYF. The CDR3 DNA reads TGTGCCAGCAGCTTGGGGGGGGCCCCAGATACGCAGTATTTT.